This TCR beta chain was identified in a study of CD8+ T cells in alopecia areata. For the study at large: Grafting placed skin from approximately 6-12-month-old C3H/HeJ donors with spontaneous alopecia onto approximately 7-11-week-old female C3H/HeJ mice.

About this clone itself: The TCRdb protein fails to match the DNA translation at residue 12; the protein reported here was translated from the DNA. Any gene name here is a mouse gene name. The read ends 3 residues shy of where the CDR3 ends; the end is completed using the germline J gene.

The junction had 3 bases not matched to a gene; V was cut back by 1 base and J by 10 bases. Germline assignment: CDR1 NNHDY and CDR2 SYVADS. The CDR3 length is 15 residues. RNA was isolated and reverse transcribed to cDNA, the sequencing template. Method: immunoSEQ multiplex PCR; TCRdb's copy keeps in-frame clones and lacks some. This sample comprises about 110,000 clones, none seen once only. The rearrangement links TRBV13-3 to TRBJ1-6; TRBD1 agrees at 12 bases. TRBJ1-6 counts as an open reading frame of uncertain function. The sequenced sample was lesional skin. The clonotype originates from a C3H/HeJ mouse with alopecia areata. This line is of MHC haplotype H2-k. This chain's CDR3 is CASSDSGQGASPLYF. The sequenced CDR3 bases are TGTGCCAGCAGTGATTCGGGACAGGGGGCGTCGCCC.